Shown below are 2 T cell receptor beta chains from a single sample sequenced in a study of T cell responses to AZD1222 COVID-19 vaccine. Repertoires were generated with immunoSEQ multiplex PCR, while TCRdb's copy carries only in-frame clones and drops some. The table records 130,000 to 150,000 clones, around 90% of them present only once. The sample in question was peripheral blood, obtained on day 0 of AZD1222 vaccination. The receptors originated from an adult in good health.

The chain has TRBV11-3 and TRBJ1-1; no clear D. Between the trimmed V and J ends, which lost 4 bases and 7 bases, there was a span of 10 bases. The CDR3 is 12 residues long. Germline values: CDR1 SGHNT, CDR2 YENEEA. CDR3 DNA: TGTGCCAGCAGCTCACTCCATGGTGAAGCTTTCTTT. This translates into CASSSLHGEAFF.

This rearrangement joins TRBV28 to TRBJ2-5; D is possibly TRBD1 (5 bases). V was trimmed by 3 bases and J by 2 bases, leaving 7 bases between them. CDR1 is MDHEN, CDR2 SYDVKM, per germline. CDR3 size: 13 residues. The CDR3 DNA sequence: TGTGCCAGCAGTTTTAGACAGCAAGAGACCCAGTACTTC. The encoded protein is CASSFRQQETQYF.